This is a list of T cell receptor beta chains from one sample in a study of cytomegalovirus exposure and HLA in healthy donors. Libraries were prepared by immunoSEQ multiplex PCR; TCRdb keeps only in-frame clonotypes and omits some of them. The top ten hold roughly 2.2% of the sample, which has some 100,000 clones, roughly 90% seen once. The sequenced material came from PBMCs. These receptor sequences come from a woman younger than 30 in good health and CMV-seronegative. CDR3s include the opening cysteine and the closing phenylalanine or tryptophan. A D gene is named only where the DNA matches it firmly. Size is stated for part of the rows, as once, few or many counts, or as a class when the clone is expanded.

j_call | clone_size | d_call | v_call | cdr3_aa | cdr3_nt
TRBJ2-5 | once | . | TRBV7-6 | CASSFGGSETQYF | TGTGCCAGCAGCTTTGGCGGATCAGAGACCCAGTACTTC
TRBJ1-1 | . | . | TRBV6-5 | CASSYSSGVAGAFF | TGTGCCAGCAGTTACTCCTCCGGGGTAGCGGGGGCTTTCTTT
TRBJ2-7 | . | TRBD2 | TRBV4-1 | CASSQDLAGGPYTYEQYF | TGCGCCAGCAGCCAAGATCTAGCGGGAGGCCCCTACACCTACGAGCAGTACTTC
TRBJ1-5 | few | . | TRBV6-1 | CASRWRGEGQPQHF | TGTGCCAGCAGGTGGAGGGGCGAGGGTCAGCCCCAGCATTTT
TRBJ1-2 | . | . | TRBV4-3 | CASSQGAQNYGYTF | TGCGCCAGCAGCCAAGGGGCACAGAACTATGGCTACACCTTC
TRBJ2-3 | . | TRBD2 | TRBV5-5 | CASSLTSGTSDTQYF | TGTGCCAGCAGCTTGACTAGCGGAACCTCAGATACGCAGTATTTT
TRBJ2-1 | . | . | TRBV2 | CASSGGRGAGNEQFF | TGTGCCAGCAGCGGAGGACGGGGGGCCGGGAATGAGCAGTTCTTC
TRBJ2-1 | . | TRBD1 | TRBV14 | CASSPPTGQGIYNEQFF | TGTGCCAGCAGCCCTCCTACCGGACAGGGGATCTACAATGAGCAGTTCTTC
TRBJ2-1 | . | TRBD2 | TRBV7-2 | CASSFTSGGNEQFF | TGTGCCAGCAGCTTCACTAGCGGGGGCAATGAGCAGTTCTTC
TRBJ1-2 | . | TRBD1 | TRBV9 | CASSVGQGADGYTF | TGTGCCAGCAGCGTAGGCCAGGGGGCTGATGGCTACACCTTC
TRBJ1-4 | . | TRBD1 | TRBV2 | CASSPFERGRWWGLFF | TGTGCCAGCAGCCCATTTGAAAGGGGGCGGTGGTGGGGACTGTTTTTT
TRBJ2-3 | . | TRBD2 | TRBV7-9 | CASSLTSDAQYF | TGTGCCAGCAGCTTAACTAGCGACGCTCAGTATTTT
TRBJ2-1 | . | TRBD1 | TRBV6-4 | CASSDSGTGYNEQFF | TGTGCCAGCAGTGACTCAGGGACAGGGTACAATGAGCAGTTCTTC
TRBJ2-1 | once | . | TRBV30 | CAWMGHPYNEQFF | TGTGCCTGGATGGGACACCCCTACAATGAGCAGTTCTTC
TRBJ2-1 | . | TRBD2 | TRBV4-3 | CASSQDSSGGYYNEQFF | TGCGCCAGCAGCCAAGATAGTAGCGGGGGCTATTACAATGAGCAGTTCTTC
TRBJ2-3 | . | TRBD2 | TRBV4-1 | CASSQERGGPTDTQYF | TGCGCCAGCAGCCAAGAACGCGGGGGGCCCACAGATACGCAGTATTTT
TRBJ1-5 | . | . | TRBV6-5 | CASSQGWNQPQHF | TGTGCCAGCAGTCAGGGGTGGAATCAGCCCCAGCATTTT
TRBJ2-7 | . | . | TRBV15 | CATSRDRRAPLEQYF | TGTGCCACCAGCAGAGATCGCAGGGCTCCACTCGAGCAGTACTTC
TRBJ2-2 | few | . | TRBV4-2 | CASSQDRSDTDTGELFF | TGTGCCAGCAGCCAAGATCGGTCCGACACCGACACCGGGGAGCTGTTTTTT
TRBJ2-1 | . | TRBD2 | TRBV9 | CASTTSGGSYNEQFF | TGTGCCAGCACAACTAGCGGGGGGTCCTACAATGAGCAGTTCTTC
TRBJ1-2 | few | . | TRBV2 | CASSQNRYGYTF | TGTGCCAGCTCTCAGAACCGCTATGGCTACACCTTC
TRBJ2-1 | . | TRBD2 | TRBV4-2 | CASSQDSGREYNEQFF | TGTGCCAGCAGCCAAGATAGCGGGAGGGAGTATAATGAGCAGTTCTTC